There are a few counts of the clone carrying this T cell receptor (beta chain). Only in-frame clones appear in the TCRdb table, and some are missing; sequencing was by immunoSEQ multiplex PCR. The table includes roughly 63,000 clones, 92% detected once. This sample was taken from a study of control samples from healthy donors and cancer patients. CDR1 and CDR2 from the germline V gene are LGHNA and YNFKEQ. Deletions cut 1 base from V and 8 bases from J, with 11 bases between. The CDR3 is made up of 14 amino acids. This chain uses TRBV4-2 with TRBJ1-4; tentative D call: TRBD1 (6 bases). Sequencing used PBMCs. The source of this sequence is a man aged 40-50 years with colorectal cancer. The CDR3 reads CASSQGRTGEKLFF. CDR3 sequence (DNA): TGTGCCAGCAGCCAAGGGAGAACAGGGGAAAAACTGTTTTTT.